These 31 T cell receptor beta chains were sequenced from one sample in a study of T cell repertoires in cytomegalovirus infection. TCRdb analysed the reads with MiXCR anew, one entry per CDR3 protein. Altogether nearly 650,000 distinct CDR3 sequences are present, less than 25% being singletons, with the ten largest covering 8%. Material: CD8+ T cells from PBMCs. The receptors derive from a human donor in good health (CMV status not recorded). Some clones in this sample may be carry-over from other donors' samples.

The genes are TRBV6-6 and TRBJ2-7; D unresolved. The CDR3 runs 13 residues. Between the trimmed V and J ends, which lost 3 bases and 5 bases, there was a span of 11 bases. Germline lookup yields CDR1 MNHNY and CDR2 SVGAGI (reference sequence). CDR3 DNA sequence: TGTGCCAGCAGTTATTCAGGTGAGGACGAGCAGTACGTC. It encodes CASSYSGEDEQYV.

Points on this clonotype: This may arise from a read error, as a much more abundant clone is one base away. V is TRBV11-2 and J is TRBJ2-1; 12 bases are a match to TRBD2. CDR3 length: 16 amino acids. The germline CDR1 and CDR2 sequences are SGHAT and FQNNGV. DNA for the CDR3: TGTGCCAACAGCCCGAGACTAGCGGGGGCCTACAATGAGCAGTTCTTC. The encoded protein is CANSPRLAGAYNEQFF. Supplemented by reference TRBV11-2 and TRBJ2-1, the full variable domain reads EAGVAQSPRYKIIEKRQSVAFWCNPISGHATLYWYQQILGQGPKLLIQFQNNGVVDDSQLPKDRFSAERLKGVDSTLKIQPAKLEDSAVYLCANSPRLAGAYNEQFFGPGTRLTVL.

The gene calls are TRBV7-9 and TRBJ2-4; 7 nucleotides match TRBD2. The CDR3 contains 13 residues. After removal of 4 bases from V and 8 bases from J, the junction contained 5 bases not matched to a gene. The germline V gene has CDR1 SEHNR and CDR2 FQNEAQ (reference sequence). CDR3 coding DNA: TGTGCCAGCAGCTCCAGCGGGGAGGACATTCAGTACTTC. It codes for CASSSSGEDIQYF.

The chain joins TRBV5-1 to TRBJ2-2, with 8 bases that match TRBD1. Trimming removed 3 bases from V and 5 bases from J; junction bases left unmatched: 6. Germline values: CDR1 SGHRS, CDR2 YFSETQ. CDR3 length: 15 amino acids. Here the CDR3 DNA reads TGCGCCAGCAGCTGGGACGACAGGGGAACCGGGGAGCTGTTTTTT. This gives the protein CASSWDDRGTGELFF.

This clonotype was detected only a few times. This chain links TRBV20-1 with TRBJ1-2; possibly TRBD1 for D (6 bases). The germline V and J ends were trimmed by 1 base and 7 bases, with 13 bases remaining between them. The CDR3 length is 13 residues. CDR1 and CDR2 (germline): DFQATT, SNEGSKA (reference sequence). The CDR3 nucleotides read TGCAGTGCTAGAGCGCTGGGGGCGCTTGGCTACACCTTC. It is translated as CSARALGALGYTF.

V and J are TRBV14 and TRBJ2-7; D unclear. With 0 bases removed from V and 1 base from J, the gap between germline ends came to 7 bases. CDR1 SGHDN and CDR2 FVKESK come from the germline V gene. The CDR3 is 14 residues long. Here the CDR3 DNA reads TGTGCCAGCAGCCAAGATGCGTCTTCCTACGAGCAGTACTTC. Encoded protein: CASSQDASSYEQYF.

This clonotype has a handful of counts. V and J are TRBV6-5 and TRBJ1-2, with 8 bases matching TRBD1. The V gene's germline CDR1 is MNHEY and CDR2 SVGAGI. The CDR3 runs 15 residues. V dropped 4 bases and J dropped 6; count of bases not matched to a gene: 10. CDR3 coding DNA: TGTGCCAGCAGTTCCTTCTCCCAGGGACAGGATGGCTACACCTTC. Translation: CASSSFSQGQDGYTF.

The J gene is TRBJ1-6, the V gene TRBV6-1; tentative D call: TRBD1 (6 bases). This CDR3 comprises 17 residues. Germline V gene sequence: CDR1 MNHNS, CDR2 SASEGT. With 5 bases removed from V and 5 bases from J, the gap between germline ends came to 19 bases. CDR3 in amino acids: CASSLALQGPNNSPLHF. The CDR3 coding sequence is TGTGCCAGCAGTCTTGCCTTACAGGGCCCCAATAATTCACCCCTCCACTTT.

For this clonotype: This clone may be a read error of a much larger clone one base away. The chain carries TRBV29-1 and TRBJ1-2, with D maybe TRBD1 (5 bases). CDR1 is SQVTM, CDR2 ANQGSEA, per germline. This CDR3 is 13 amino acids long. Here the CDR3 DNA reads TGCGGCGCCCGTCCGGGGGACGACTATGGCTACACCTTC. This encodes CGARPGDDYGYTF.

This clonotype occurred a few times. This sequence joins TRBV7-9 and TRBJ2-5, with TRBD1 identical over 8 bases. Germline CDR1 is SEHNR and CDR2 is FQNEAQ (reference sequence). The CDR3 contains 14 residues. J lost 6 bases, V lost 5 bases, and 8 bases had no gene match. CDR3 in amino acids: CASSPRTGYQTQYF. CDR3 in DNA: TGTGCCAGCAGCCCCCGGACAGGGTATCAGACCCAGTACTTC.

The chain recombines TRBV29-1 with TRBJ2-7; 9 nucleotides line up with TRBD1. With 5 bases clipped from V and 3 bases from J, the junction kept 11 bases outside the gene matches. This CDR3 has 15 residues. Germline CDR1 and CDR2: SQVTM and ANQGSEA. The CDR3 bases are TGCAGCGTTCGCTTCCGGGACAGGGCTTACTACGAGCAGTACTTC. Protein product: CSVRFRDRAYYEQYF.

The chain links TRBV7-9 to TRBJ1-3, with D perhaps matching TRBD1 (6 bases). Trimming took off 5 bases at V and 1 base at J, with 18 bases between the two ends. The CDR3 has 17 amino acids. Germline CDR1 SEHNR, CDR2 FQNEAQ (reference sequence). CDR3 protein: CASSPGTKLKSGNTIYF. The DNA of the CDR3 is TGTGCCAGCAGCCCGGGGACAAAACTTAAATCTGGAAACACCATATATTTT.

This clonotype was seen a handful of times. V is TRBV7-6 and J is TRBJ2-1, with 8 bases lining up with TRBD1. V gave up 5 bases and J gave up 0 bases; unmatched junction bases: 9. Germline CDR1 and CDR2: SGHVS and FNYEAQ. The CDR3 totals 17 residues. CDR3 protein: CASSENQGAGSYNEQFF. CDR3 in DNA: TGTGCCAGCAGCGAAAACCAGGGGGCAGGCTCCTACAATGAGCAGTTCTTC.

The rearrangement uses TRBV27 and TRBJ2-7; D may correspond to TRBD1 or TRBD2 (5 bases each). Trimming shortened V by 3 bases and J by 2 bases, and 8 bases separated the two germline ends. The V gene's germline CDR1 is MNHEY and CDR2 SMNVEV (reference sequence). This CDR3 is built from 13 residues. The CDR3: CASSFGAAYEQYF. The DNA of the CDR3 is TGTGCCAGCAGTTTCGGGGCGGCCTACGAGCAGTACTTC.

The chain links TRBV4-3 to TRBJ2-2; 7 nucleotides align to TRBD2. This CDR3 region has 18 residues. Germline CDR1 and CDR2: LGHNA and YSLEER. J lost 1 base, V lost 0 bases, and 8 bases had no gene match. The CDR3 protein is CASSQDRLAVRNTGELFF. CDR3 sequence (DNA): TGCGCCAGCAGCCAAGACCGGCTAGCGGTTCGGAACACCGGGGAGCTGTTTTTT.

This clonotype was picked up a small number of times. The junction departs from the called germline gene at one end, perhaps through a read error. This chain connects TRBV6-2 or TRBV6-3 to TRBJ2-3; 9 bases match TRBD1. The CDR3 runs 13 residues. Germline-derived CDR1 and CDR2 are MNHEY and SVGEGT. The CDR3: CASSYSEGQGKVF. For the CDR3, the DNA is TGTGCCAGCAGTTACTCGGAAGGACAGGGGAAGGTTTTT.

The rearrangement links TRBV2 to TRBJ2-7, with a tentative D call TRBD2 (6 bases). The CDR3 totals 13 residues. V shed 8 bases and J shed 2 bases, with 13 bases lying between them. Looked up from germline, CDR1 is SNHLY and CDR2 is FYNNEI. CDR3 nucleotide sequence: TGTGCCAGCGGGGAGGAGTTTACCTACGAGCAGTACTTC. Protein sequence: CASGEEFTYEQYF.

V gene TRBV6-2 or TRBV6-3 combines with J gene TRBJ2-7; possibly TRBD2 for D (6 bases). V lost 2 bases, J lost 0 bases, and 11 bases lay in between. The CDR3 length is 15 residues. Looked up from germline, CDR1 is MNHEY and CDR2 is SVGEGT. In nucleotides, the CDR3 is TGTGCCAGCAGTTACACGGGGACTTCCTCCTACGAGCAGTACGTC. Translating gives CASSYTGTSSYEQYV.

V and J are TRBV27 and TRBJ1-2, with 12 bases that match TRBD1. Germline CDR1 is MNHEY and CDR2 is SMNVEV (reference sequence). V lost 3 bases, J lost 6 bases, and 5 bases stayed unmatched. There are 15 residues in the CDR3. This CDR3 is CASSLGQGARDGYTF. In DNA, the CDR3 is TGTGCCAGCAGTTTGGGACAGGGGGCTCGCGATGGCTACACCTTC.

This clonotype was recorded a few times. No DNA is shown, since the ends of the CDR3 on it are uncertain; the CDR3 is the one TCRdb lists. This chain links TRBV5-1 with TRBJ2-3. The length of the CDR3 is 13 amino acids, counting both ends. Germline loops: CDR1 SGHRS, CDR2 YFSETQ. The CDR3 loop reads CASSFLWSDTQYF.

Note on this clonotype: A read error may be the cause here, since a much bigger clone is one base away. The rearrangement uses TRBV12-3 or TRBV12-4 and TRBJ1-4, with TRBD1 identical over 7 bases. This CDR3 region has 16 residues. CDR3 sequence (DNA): TGTGCCGGCAGTTTCCCCCCGACAGGGAGTAATGAAAAACTGTTTTTT. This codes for CAGSFPPTGSNEKLFF.

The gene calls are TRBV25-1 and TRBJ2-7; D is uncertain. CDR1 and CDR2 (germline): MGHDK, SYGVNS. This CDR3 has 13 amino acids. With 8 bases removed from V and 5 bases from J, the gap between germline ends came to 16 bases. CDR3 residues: CASEAVSANEQYF. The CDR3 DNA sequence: TGTGCCAGCGAGGCCGTATCCGCGAACGAGCAGTACTTC.

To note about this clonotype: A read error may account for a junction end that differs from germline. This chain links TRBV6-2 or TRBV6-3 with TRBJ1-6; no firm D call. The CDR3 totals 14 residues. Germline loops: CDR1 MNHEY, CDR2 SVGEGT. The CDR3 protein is CVSIPDRPRPPLHF. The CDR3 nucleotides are TGTGTCAGCATTCCCGACCGGCCTAGGCCACCCCTCCACTTT.

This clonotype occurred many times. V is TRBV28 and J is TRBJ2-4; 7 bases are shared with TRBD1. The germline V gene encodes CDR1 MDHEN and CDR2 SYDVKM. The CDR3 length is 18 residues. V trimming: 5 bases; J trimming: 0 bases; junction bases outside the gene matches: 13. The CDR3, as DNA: TGTGCCAGCAGTCCACTTGACAGGGAGAAACTAGCCAAAAACATTCAGTACTTC. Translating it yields CASSPLDREKLAKNIQYF.

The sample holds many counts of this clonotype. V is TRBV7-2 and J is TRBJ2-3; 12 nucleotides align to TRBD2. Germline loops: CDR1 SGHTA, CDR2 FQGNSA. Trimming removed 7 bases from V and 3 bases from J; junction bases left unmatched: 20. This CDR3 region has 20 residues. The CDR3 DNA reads TGTGCCAGCACGGTGACTTCTACCACCACCCTAGCGGGGGGGACAGATACGCAGTATTTT. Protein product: CASTVTSTTTLAGGTDTQYF. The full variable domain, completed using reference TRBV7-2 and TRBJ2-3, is GAGVSQSPSNKVTEKGKDVELRCDPISGHTALYWYRQSLGQGLEFLIYFQGNSAPDKSGLPSDRFSAERTGGSVSTLTIQRTQQEDSAVYLCASTVTSTTTLAGGTDTQYFGPGTRLTVL.

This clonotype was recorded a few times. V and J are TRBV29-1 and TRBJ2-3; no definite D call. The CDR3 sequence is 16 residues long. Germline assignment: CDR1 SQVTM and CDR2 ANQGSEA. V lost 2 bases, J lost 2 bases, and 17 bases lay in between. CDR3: CSVESPLAIHTDTQYF. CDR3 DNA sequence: TGCAGCGTTGAATCGCCCTTGGCCATACACACAGATACGCAGTATTTT.

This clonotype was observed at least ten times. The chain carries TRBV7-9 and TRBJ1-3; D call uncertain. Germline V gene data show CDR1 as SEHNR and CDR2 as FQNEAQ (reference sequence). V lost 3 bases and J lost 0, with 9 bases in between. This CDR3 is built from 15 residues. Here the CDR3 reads CASSFRELSGNTIYF. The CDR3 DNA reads TGTGCCAGCAGCTTCCGGGAGCTCTCTGGAAACACCATATATTTT.

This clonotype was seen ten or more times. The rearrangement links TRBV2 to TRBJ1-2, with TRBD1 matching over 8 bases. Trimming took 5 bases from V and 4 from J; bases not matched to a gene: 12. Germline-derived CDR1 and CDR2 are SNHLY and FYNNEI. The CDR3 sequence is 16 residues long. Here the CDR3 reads CASSSIRDRFGYGYTF. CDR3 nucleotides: TGTGCCAGCAGTTCTATCCGGGACAGGTTTGGCTATGGCTACACCTTC.

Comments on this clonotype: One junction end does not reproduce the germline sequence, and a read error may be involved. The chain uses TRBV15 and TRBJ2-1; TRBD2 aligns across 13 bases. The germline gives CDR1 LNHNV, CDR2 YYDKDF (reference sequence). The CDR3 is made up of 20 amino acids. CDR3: CVTSRSPRTSGSSMKDEQFF. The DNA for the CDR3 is TGTGTCACCAGCAGATCCCCCAGGACTAGCGGGAGTTCTATGAAGGATGAGCAGTTCTTC.

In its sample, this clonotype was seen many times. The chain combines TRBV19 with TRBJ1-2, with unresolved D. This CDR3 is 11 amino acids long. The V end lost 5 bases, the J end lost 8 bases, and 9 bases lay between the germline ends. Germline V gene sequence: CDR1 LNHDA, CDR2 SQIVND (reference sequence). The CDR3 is CASSPAAGYTF. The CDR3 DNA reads TGTGCCAGTAGTCCGGCCGCGGGCTACACCTTC.

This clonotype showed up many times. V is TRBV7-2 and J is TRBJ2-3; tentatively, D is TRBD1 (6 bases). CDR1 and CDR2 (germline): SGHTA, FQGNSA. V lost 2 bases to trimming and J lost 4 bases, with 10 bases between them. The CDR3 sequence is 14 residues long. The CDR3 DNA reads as TGTGCCAGCAGCTTAACAGGGATCCCAGATACGCAGTATTTT. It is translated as CASSLTGIPDTQYF.